This T cell receptor (beta chain) comes out of a study of regulatory T cells in long-lasting Graves disease (dated by TCRdb to the early 2020s). Regarding the research as a whole: Persistent Graves' disease was defined as persistently positive TSH receptor autoantibodies together with antithyroid drug treatment for over 5 years. Persistent Graves' disease patients were compared with newly diagnosed Graves' disease patients by peripheral blood TCR sequencing and RNA sequencing. The study was registered as a clinical trial and conducted in China. A total of approximately 35 samples were covered by TCR sequencing, comprising some 13 persistent and approximately 20 newly diagnosed Graves' disease patients. Persistent Graves' disease patients in the clinical cohort had taken antithyroid drugs for roughly ten years on average.

In the paper's terms, the time point label means: persistent/refractory GD, antithyroid drugs over 5 years with positive TRAb. For both TCR sequencing and RNA sequencing, RNA was extracted from PBMCs in TRIzol. Graves' disease was diagnosed according to American Thyroid Association guidelines. Recruitment of patients was carried out at an endocrinology department in Xi'an, China. Each patient gave about 9.1 milliliters of peripheral blood, collected in an EDTA anticoagulant tube. Ficoll Paque Plus density gradient separation was used to isolate PBMCs, and no additional T cell sorting was done. An Agilent 2100 Bioanalyzer and agarose gel were used to check RNA quality, and a NanoDrop 2000 was used to measure RNA concentration. This clonotype was observed a handful of times. No cognate antigen has been identified for it. Base qualities are not at hand, and no much larger clone is one base apart. The full study reports these points: Only the TCR beta chain was sequenced and analyzed. Persistent Graves' disease patients showed lower TCR Shannon entropy and fewer highly expanded clones than newly diagnosed patients, suggesting clonal expansion. Persistent disease showed preferential use of TRBV28, TRBJ1-2 and TRBJ2-5, whereas newly diagnosed disease favored TRBV20-1 and TRBJ2-1. Only peripheral blood was studied, because thyroid tissue, the primary lesion, was inaccessible. The small sample size was acknowledged by the authors as a limitation that may reduce accuracy. Persistent patients shared more public clonotypes among themselves (around 3,000) than newly diagnosed patients did (more than 950).

V is clipped by 7 bases and J by 3 bases, and the sequence between their germline boundaries is 6 bases long. From cysteine to phenylalanine, the CDR3 is 11 amino acids long. Only the CDR3 part of the read is kept: 33 bases, read in frame from the first base. The germline V gene (reference sequence) supplies CDR1 LNHDA and CDR2 SQIVND. Receptors were amplified or captured by multiplex PCR. Sequenced on an Illumina HiSeq 4000. iRepertoire HTBI primers and Arm-PCR amplification of CDR3 regions were used to construct TCR beta libraries. Gel purification was performed on PCR products prior to sequencing. As for the original processing: Gene usage analysis of CDR3 amino acid clonotypes relied on the roughly 64 TRBV and 13 to 15 TRBJ segments identified across samples. COPE and FqMerger were used to merge the filtered high-quality paired reads into contigs. BLAST was used to align contigs to the IMGT TRBV, TRBD and TRBJ reference genes, and CDR3 was defined following IMGT. Any clonotype with a frequency above 0.1% was counted as a highly expanded clone. Repertoire diversity was measured by Shannon entropy, and V-J evenness by the Gini coefficient. Public clonotypes were defined as clonotypes shared by more than one individual. TCRdb itself trimmed the public reads at Q25 with fastp, ran MiXCR and retained productive beta chains. Duplicate CDR3 protein sequences are folded into a single record with the most common DNA and genes. The V and J calls were not made by the authors but by TCRdb's processing. The sample includes 420,000 or so distinct CDR3 sequences, with about a quarter observed a single time. The ten biggest clones cover around 26% of the sample.

The sequencing here drew on peripheral blood mononuclear cells (PBMCs), taken when the disease was refractory, from a patient treated with antithyroid drugs. In this chain, TRBV19 is recombined with TRBJ1-1; no D gene call is confident. This receptor was obtained from a female donor with Graves disease. The DNA sequence follows: TGTGCCAGTACTCTCTACACTGAAGCTTTCTTT. Translation gives CASTLYTEAFF.